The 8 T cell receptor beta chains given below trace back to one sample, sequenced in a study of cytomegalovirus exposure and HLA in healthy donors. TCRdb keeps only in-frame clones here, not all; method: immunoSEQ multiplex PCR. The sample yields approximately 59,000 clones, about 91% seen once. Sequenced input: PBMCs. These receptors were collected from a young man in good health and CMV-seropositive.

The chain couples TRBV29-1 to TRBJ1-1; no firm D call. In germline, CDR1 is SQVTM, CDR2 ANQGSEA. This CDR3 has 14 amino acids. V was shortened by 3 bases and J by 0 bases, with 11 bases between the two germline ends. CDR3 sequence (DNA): TGCAGCGTTGATCGCTCAGGAATGAACACTGAAGCTTTCTTT. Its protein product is CSVDRSGMNTEAFF. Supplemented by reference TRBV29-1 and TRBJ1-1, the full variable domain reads SAVISQKPSRDICQRGTSLTIQCQVDSQVTMMFWYRQQPGQSLTLIATANQGSEATYESGFVIDKFPISRPNLTFSTLTVSNMSPEDSSIYLCSVDRSGMNTEAFFGQGTRLTVV.

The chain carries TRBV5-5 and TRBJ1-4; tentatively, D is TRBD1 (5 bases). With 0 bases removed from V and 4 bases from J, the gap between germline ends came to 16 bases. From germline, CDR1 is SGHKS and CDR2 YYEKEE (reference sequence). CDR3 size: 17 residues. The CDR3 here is CASSLAAGGYGNEKLFF. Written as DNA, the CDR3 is TGTGCCAGCAGCTTGGCCGCGGGGGGGTACGGTAATGAAAAACTGTTTTTT.

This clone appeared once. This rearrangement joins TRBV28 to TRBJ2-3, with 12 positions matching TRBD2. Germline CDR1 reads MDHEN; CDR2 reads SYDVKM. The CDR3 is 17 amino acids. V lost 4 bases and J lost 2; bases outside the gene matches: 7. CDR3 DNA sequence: TGTGCCAGCAGTTCCAGACGACTAGCGGGGGACACAGATACGCAGTATTTT. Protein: CASSSRRLAGDTDTQYF.

For the CDR3, the DNA is TGTGCCAGTAGCCCAGCGGGGGGAAAGCAAGAGACCCAGTACTTC. Amino acids: CASSPAGGKQETQYF. The rearrangement uses TRBV19 and TRBJ2-5; 9 nucleotides match TRBD2. The germline CDR1 and CDR2 sequences are LNHDA and SQIVND (reference sequence). This CDR3 contains 15 residues. V gave up 6 bases and J gave up 2 bases; unmatched junction bases: 7.

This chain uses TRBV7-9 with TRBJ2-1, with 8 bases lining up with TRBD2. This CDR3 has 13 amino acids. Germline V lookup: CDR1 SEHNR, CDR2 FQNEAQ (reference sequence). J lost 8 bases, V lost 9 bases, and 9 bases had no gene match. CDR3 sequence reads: CASRLAGGDEQFF. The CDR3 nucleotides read TGTGCCAGTAGGCTAGCGGGTGGCGATGAGCAGTTCTTC. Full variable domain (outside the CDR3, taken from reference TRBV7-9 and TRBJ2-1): DTGVSQNPRHKITKRGQNVTFRCDPISEHNRLYWYRQTLGQGPEFLTYFQNEAQLEKSRLLSDRFSAERPKGSFSTLEIQRTEQGDSAMYLCASRLAGGDEQFFGPGTRLTVL.

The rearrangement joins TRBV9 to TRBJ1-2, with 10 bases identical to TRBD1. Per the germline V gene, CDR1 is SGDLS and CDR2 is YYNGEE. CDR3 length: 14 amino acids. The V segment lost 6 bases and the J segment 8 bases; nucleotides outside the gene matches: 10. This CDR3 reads CASTERDRGYGYTF. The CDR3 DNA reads TGTGCCAGCACCGAGAGGGACAGGGGATACGGCTACACCTTC.

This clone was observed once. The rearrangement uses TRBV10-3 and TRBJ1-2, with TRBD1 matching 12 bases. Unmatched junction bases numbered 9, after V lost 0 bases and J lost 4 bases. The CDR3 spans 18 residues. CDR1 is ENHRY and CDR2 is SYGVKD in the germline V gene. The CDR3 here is CAISESGQGAPGGYGYTF. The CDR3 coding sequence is TGTGCCATCAGTGAGTCGGGACAGGGGGCTCCGGGAGGCTATGGCTACACCTTC.

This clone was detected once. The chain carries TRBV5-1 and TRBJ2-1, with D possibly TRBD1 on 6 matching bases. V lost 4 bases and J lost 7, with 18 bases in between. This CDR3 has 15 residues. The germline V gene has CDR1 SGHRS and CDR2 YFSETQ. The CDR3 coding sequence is TGCGCCAGCAGCCTATACCTACAGGGCGCAAATGAGCAGTTCTTC. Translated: CASSLYLQGANEQFF.